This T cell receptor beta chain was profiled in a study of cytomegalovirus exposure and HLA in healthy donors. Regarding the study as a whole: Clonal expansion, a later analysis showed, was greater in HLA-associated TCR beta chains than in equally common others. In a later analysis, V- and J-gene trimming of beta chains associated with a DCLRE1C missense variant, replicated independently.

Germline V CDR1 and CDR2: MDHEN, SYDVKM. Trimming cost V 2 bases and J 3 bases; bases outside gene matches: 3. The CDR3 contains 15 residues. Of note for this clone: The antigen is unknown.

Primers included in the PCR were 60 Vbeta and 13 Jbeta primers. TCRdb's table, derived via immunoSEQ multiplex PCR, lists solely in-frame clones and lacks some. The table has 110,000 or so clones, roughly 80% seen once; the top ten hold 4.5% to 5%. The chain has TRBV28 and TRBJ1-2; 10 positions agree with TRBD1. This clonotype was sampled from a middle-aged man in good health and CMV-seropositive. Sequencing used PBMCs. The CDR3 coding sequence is TGTGCCAGCAGTTTACACGGACAGGGGGACTATGGCTACACCTTC. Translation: CASSLHGQGDYGYTF.